One T cell receptor (beta chain) is described in this entry. Its antigen specificity is not known. The record has no base qualities; no much larger clone is one base away. The sequencer was an Illumina HiSeq 1500. In TCRdb, the public reads were trimmed at Q25 with fastp and aligned with MiXCR, with productive beta chains retained. A single entry per CDR3 protein holds the most common genes and DNA from its merged rows. A total of some 920,000 distinct CDR3 sequences appear in this sample, approximately 30% of them only once. Around an eighth of the sample goes to the ten largest clones. V gives up 8 bases and J gives up 4 bases, and the segment between their germline ends measures 20 bases. From a lookup of the germline V gene, CDR1 and CDR2 are SGHNT and YENEEA. Reading from cysteine to phenylalanine, the CDR3 counts 16 amino acids. Only the CDR3 DNA is retained, 48 bases long and in frame from the first base.

This entry is derived from a study of T cell repertoires in cytomegalovirus infection (dated by TCRdb to the late 2010s). As for the study more broadly: The peptide stimulations were aimed at well-studied HLA-B-restricted epitopes as well as recently identified HLA-C-restricted CMV epitopes, whose presentation resists viral immunomodulation. Because public TCR beta signatures pointed to carriage of CMV infection together with the matching HLA type, the HLA type of each donor mattered for the analysis.

Broader findings and caveats from the paper: The ex vivo response was dominated by HLA-C-restricted CMV-specific TCR beta clonotypes, which also provided the single most frequent clonotype in two of eight donors. Cumulative frequency of public TCR beta family members discriminated carriers of CMV infection plus the relevant HLA type in this cohort and an independent approximately 350-donor cohort.

In the paper's terms, the treatment or condition label means: in vitro stimulation with specific CMV peptide epitopes to enrich CMV-specific T cells. The clonotype was recovered from a human donor in good health (CMV status not recorded). Some clones in this sample may be carry-over from other donors' samples. The sample here was cultured CD8+ T cells from PBMCs, taken from culture after CMV antigen stimulation. This chain joins TRBV11-3 to TRBJ2-2; the D gene remains uncertain. The CDR3 reads as follows: CASATRVALGTGELFF. The sequenced DNA: TGTGCCAGCGCCACACGGGTTGCCTTAGGCACCGGGGAGCTGTTTTTT.